This TCR beta chain originates from a study of blood T cell repertoires in COVID-19. Study in general: Acute-phase and convalescent COVID-19 samples originated in the United States, Italy and Spain.

In the source study's methods: Reference gene primer amplification gave nucleated cell count estimates. Using immunoSEQ multiplex PCR, the repertoire was profiled, and TCRdb retains in-frame clones only, with some absent. V and J calls and clone size are as listed in that table; D and trimming were resolved from the DNA. Of approximately 120,000 clones in the sample, about 79% were seen once. J lost 6 bases, V lost 0 bases, and 4 bases had no gene match. The CDR3 is 15 residues long. Germline CDR1 SNHLY, CDR2 FYNNEI. In its sample, this clone was seen a few times. Sequencing used peripheral blood. This clonotype originated in a woman of 80 years or more with active or convalescent COVID-19. J is TRBJ2-3 and V is TRBV2; 9 bases fit TRBD2. The CDR3 DNA follows: TGTGCCAGCAGTGAAGCTAGCGGGAGTGGCGATACGCAGTATTTT. This translates into CASSEASGSGDTQYF.